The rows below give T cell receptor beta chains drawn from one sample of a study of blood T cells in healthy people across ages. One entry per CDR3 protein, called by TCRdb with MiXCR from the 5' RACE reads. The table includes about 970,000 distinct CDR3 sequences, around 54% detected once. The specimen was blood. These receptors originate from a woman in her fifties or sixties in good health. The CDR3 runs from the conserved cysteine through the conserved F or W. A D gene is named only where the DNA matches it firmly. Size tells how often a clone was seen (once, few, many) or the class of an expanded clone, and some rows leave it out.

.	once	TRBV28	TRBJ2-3	TGTGCCAGCAGCGACATGCGGGGAGGACTCGTAGATACGCAGTATTTT	CASSDMRGGLVDTQYF
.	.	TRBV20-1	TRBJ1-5	TGCAGTGCTAGACGGGGACAGCCCCAGCATTTT	CSARRGQPQHF
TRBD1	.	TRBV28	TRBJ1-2	TGTGCCAGCAGATCTCGACAGGGGAGGACCTATGGCTACACCTTC	CASRSRQGRTYGYTF
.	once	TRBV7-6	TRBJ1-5	TGTGCCGGCAGCTTAGGGGCAGGGGCCGATCATCAGCCCCAGCATTTT	CAGSLGAGADHQPQHF
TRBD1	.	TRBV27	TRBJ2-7	TGTGCCAGCAGTAGAGGGGGCTGGTACGAGCAGTACTTC	CASSRGGWYEQYF
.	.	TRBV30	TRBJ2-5	TGTGCCTGGAGTGTAGGGGAGGAGACCCAGTACTTC	CAWSVGEETQYF
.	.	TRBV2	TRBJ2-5	TGTGCCAGCAGGGGGGACAACGTAGGGGAGACCCAGTACTTC	CASRGDNVGETQYF
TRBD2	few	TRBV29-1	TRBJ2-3	TGCAGCTCACCGGGGGGGTGGAGCACAGATACGCAGTATTTT	CSSPGGWSTDTQYF
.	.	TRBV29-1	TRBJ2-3	TGCAGCGCTCAAGGGGGAACCACAGATACGCAGTATTTT	CSAQGGTTDTQYF
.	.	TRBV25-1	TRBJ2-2	TGTGCCAGCAGTGAATGGAAGGGTTCCACCGGGGAGCTGTTTTTT	CASSEWKGSTGELFF
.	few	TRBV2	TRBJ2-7	TGTGCCAGCAGGGCTACAGGGATCTACGAGCAGTACTTC	CASRATGIYEQYF
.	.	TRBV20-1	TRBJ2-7	TGCAGTGCATCGGACAGTCGGTACGAGCAGTACTTC	CSASDSRYEQYF
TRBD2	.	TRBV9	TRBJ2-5	TGTGCCAGCAGCGTAGCTAGCGGGCGCGGGATTGGGGAGACCCAGTACTTC	CASSVASGRGIGETQYF
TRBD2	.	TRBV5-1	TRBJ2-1	TGCGCCAGCAGCGCGAGACGGGACAACAGCGGGAGCTCCTACAATGAGCAGTTCTTC	CASSARRDNSGSSYNEQFF
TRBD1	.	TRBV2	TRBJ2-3	TGTGCCAGCAGTGAGTTTGGACAGGGATTCATAGATACGCAGTATTTT	CASSEFGQGFIDTQYF
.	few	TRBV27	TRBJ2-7	TGTGCCAGCAGTTTACGTCCCTTTCGCGAAAGCTCCTACGAGCAGTACTTC	CASSLRPFRESSYEQYF
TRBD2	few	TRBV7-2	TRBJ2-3	TGTGCCAGCAGCTTAGGCTGGGGTATAGCGGGAGGGCCGCTCCGTAGCACAGATACGCAGTATTTT	CASSLGWGIAGGPLRSTDTQYF
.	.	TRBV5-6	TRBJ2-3	TGTGCCAGCAGCTTTGGGCCTTCTAGCACAGATACGCAGTATTTT	CASSFGPSSTDTQYF
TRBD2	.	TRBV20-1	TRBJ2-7	TGCAGTGCTAGAGATGGGGCTAGCGGGGGCTACGAGCAGTACTTC	CSARDGASGGYEQYF
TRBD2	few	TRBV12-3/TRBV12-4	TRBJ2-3	TGTGCCAGCAGCCCTGGACTAGTCCCAGATACGCAGTATTTT	CASSPGLVPDTQYF
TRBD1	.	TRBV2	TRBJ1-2	TGTGCCAGCATTACAGGGGATGGGAGCTATGGCTACACCTTC	CASITGDGSYGYTF
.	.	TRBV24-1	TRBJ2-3	TGTGCCACCAGTGATTCTTCCAGCGGGTTTGAAGATACGCAGTATTTT	CATSDSSSGFEDTQYF
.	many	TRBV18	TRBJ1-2	TGTGCCAGCAGCCCGGGTGCTAACTATGGCTACACCTTC	CASSPGANYGYTF
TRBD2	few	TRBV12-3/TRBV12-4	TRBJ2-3	TGTGCCAGCAGTCCATCCGGACTAGCGGGAACAGATACGCAGTATTTT	CASSPSGLAGTDTQYF
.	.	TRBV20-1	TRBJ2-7	TGCAGTGCTAGTGGGGGGAGTCTCTACGAGCAGTACTTC	CSASGGSLYEQYF
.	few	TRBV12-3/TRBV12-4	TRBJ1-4	TGTGCCAGCAGCACGACCGTCCCTAATGAAAAACTGTTTTTT	CASSTTVPNEKLFF
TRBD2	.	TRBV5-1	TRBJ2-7	TGCGCCAGCAACCGACTAGCGGGATTCGACGAGCAGTACTTC	CASNRLAGFDEQYF
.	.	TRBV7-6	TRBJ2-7	TGTGCCAGCAGCTTAGCAGCGAGTCTATACGAGCAGTACTTC	CASSLAASLYEQYF
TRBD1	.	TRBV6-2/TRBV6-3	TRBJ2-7	TGTGCCAGCAGGCGGACAGGCGCCTCGGGAGAGCAGTACTTC	CASRRTGASGEQYF
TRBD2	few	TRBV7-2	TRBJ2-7	TGTGCCAGCAGCTTGTCTAGCGGGATGGGTTCGGGGTACGAGCAGTACTTC	CASSLSSGMGSGYEQYF
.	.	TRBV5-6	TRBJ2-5	TGTGCCAGCAGCCCACCCGGGGTGTCTTGGGAGACCCAGTACTTC	CASSPPGVSWETQYF
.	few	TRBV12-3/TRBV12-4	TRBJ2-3	TGTGCCAGCAGCATTCCACTAGGTAGCACAGATACGCAGTATTTT	CASSIPLGSTDTQYF
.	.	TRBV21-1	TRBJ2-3	TGTGCCAGCAGTAAGTCGGGACGATGCACAGATACGCAGTATTTT	CASSKSGRCTDTQYF
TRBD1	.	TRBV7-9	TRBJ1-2	TGTGCCAGCAGCCAACAGGGGATATATGGCTACACCTTC	CASSQQGIYGYTF
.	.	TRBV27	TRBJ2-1	TGTGCCAGCAGTTTAAGTAGGACTTATTACAATGAGCAGTTCTTC	CASSLSRTYYNEQFF
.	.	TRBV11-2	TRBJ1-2	TGTGCCAGCAGCCCAATACAGGGTCGGGGATGCGGCTACACCTTC	CASSPIQGRGCGYTF
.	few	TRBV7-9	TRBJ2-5	TGTGCCAGCAGCACCGAGACCCAGTACTTC	CASSTETQYF
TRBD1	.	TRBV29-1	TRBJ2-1	TGCAGCGTAGCCGGGACAGGCTCCTACAGTGAGCAGTTCTTC	CSVAGTGSYSEQFF
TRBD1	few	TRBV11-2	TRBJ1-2	TGTGCCAGCAGCTTAGATCCTACAGGGGACATCTGCTACACCTTC	CASSLDPTGDICYTF
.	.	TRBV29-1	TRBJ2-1	TGCAGCGTTGTACCCCTAAGGGGAATAGCAGATGAGCAGTTCTTC	CSVVPLRGIADEQFF
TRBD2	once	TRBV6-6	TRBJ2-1	TGTGCCAGCAGTTACTTCCGGGAGGGCCTAGGTGAGCAGTTCTTC	CASSYFREGLGEQFF
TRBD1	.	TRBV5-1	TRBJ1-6	TGCGCCAGCAGCCGGGCCGGGACAGGGGATAATTCACCCCTCCACTTT	CASSRAGTGDNSPLHF
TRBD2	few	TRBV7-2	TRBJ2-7	TGTGCCAGCAGCTTGGGGGGGACTAGCGGGAGCTACGAGCAGTACTTC	CASSLGGTSGSYEQYF
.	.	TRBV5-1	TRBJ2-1	TGCGCCAGCAGCTCGAGCCCGACTAGATACAATGAGCAGTTCTTC	CASSSSPTRYNEQFF
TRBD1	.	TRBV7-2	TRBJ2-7	TGTGCCAGCAGCCTAAGACAGGGGAGATCCTCTTACGAGCAGTACTTC	CASSLRQGRSSYEQYF
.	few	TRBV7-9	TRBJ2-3	TGTGCCAGCAGCTTAGATACGTCGTCGAATACGCAGTATTTT	CASSLDTSSNTQYF
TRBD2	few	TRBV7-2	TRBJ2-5	TGTGCCAGCAGCTTATCCCCTCGGGCTAGCGGGAGGCGGGAGACCCAGTACTTC	CASSLSPRASGRRETQYF
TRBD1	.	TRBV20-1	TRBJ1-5	TGCAGTGTGGGGAGGGACAGTTGGACTCAGCATTTT	CSVGRDSWTQHF
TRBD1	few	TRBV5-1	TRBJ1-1	TGCGCCAGCAGCTTAGAGACAGGGGGGGACACTGAAGCTTTCTTT	CASSLETGGDTEAFF
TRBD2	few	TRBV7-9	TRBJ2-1	TGTGCCAGCAGCTTAGATCTGGCGGGAGTTGAGTGGGATGAGCAGTTCTTC	CASSLDLAGVEWDEQFF